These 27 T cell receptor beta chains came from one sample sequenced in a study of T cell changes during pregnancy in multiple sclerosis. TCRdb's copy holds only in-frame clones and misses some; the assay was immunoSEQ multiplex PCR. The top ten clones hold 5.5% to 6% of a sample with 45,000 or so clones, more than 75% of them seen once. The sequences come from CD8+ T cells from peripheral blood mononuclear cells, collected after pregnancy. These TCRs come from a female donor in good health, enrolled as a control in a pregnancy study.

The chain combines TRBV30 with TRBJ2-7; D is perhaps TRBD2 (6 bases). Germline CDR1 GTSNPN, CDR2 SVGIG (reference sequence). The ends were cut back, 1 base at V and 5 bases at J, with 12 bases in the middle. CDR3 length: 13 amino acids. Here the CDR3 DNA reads TGTGCCTGGAGTGCGGGGGTAGGCGACGAGCAGTACTTC. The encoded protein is CAWSAGVGDEQYF. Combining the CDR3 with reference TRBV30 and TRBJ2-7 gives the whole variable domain SQTIHQWPATLVQPVGSPLSLECTVEGTSNPNLYWYRQAAGRGLQLLFYSVGIGQISSEVPQNLSASRPQDRQFILSSKKLLLSDSGFYLCAWSAGVGDEQYFGPGTRLTVT.

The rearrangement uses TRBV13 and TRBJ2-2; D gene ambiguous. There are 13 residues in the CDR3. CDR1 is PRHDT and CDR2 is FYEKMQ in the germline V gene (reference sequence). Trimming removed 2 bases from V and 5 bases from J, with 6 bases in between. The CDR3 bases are TGTGCCAGCAGCTTACTAAATACCGGGGAGCTGTTTTTT. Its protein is CASSLLNTGELFF.

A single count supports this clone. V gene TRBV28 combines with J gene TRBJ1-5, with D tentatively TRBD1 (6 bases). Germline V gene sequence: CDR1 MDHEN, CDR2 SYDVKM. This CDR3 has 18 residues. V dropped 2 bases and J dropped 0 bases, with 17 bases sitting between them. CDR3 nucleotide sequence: TGTGCCAGCAGTTTAATAAAGATGGGGGCTTATAGCAATCAGCCCCAGCATTTT. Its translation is CASSLIKMGAYSNQPQHF.

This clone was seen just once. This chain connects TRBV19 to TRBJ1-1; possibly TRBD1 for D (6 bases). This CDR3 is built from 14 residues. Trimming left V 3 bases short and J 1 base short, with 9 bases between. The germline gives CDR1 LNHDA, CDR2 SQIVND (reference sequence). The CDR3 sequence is CASSIRDTNTEAFF. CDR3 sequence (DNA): TGTGCCAGTAGTATCCGGGACACGAACACTGAAGCTTTCTTT.

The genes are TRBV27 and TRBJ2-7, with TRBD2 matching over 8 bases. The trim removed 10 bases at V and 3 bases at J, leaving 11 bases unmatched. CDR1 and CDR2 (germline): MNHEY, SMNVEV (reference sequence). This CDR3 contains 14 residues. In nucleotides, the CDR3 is TGTGCCACCCGGGCCGGGACTAGTATCTACGAGCAGTACTTC. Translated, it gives CATRAGTSIYEQYF.

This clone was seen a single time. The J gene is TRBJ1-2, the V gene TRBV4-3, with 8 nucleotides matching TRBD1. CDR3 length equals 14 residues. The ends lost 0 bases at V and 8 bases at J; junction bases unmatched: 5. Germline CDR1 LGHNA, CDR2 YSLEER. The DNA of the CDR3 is TGCGCCAGCAGCCAAGAACCAGGGGGCGCCGGCTACACCTTC. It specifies CASSQEPGGAGYTF.

Here the CDR3 DNA reads TGTGCCAGCAGCCAGGGGACAGAACTGTTTTTT. Amino acid sequence: CASSQGTELFF. The chain links TRBV5-6 to TRBJ1-4, with 7 bases aligning to TRBD1. Germline V gene sequence: CDR1 SGHDT, CDR2 YYEEEE. This CDR3 contains 11 residues. Trimming took 4 bases from V and 12 from J; bases not matched to a gene: 3.

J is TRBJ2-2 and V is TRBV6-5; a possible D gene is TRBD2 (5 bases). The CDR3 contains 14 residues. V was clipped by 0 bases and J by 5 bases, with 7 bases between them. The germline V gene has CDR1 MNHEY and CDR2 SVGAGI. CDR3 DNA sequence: TGTGCCAGCAGTTACTCGACGGGGACCGGGGAGCTGTTTTTT. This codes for CASSYSTGTGELFF.

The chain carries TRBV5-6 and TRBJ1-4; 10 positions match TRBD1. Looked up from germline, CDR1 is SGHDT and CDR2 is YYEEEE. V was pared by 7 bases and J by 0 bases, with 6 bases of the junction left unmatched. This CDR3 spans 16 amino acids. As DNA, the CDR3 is TGTGCCAGCGAGGACAGGGGGGGATCAACTAATGAAAAACTGTTTTTT. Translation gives CASEDRGGSTNEKLFF. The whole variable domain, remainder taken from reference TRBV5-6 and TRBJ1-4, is DAGVTQSPTHLIKTRGQQVTLRCSPKSGHDTVSWYQQALGQGPQFIFQYYEEEERQRGNFPDRFSGHQFPNYSSELNVNALLLGDSALYLCASEDRGGSTNEKLFFGSGTQLSVL.

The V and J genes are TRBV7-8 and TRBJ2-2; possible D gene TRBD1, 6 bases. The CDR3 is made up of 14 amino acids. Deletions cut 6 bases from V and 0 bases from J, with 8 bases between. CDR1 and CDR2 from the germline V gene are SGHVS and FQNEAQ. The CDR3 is CASSRTANTGELFF. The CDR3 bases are TGTGCCAGCAGTCGGACAGCGAACACCGGGGAGCTGTTTTTT.

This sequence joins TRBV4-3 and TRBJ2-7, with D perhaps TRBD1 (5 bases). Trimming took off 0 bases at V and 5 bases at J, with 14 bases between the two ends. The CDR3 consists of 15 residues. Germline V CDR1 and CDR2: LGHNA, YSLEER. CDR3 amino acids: CASSQEGRGWDEQYF. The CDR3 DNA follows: TGCGCCAGCAGCCAAGAAGGTAGGGGATGGGACGAGCAGTACTTC.

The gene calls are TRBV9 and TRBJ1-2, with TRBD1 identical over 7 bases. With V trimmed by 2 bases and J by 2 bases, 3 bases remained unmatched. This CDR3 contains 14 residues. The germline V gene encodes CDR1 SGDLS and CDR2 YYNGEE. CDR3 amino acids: CASSVQTGNYGYTF. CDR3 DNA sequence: TGTGCCAGCAGCGTTCAGACAGGGAACTATGGCTACACCTTC. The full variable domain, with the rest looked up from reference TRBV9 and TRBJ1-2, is DSGVTQTPKHLITATGQRVTLRCSPRSGDLSVYWYQQSLDQGLQFLIQYYNGEERAKGNILERFSAQQFPDLHSELNLSSLELGDSALYFCASSVQTGNYGYTFGSGTRLTVV.

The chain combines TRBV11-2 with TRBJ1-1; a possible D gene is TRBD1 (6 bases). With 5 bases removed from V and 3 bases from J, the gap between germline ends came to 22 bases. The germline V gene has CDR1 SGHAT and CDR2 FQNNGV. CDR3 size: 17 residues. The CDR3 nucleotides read TGTGCCAGCAGCCCAATGGGCGGGGGGCTGGTCGACACTGAAGCTTTCTTT. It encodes CASSPMGGGLVDTEAFF.

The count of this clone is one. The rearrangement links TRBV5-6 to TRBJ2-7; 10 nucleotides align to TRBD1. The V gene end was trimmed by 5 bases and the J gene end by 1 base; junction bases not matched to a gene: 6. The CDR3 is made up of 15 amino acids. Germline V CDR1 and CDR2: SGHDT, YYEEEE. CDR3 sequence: CASSQDRGYSYEQYF. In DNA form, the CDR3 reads TGTGCCAGCAGTCAGGACAGGGGGTATTCCTACGAGCAGTACTTC. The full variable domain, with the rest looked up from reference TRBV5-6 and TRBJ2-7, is DAGVTQSPTHLIKTRGQQVTLRCSPKSGHDTVSWYQQALGQGPQFIFQYYEEEERQRGNFPDRFSGHQFPNYSSELNVNALLLGDSALYLCASSQDRGYSYEQYFGPGTRLTVT.

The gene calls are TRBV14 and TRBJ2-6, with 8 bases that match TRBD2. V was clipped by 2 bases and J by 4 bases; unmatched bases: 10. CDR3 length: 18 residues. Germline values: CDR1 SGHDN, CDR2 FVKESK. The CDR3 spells CASSQKGRGDSGANVLTF. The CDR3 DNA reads TGTGCCAGCAGCCAAAAGGGGCGGGGGGATTCAGGGGCCAACGTCCTGACTTTC.

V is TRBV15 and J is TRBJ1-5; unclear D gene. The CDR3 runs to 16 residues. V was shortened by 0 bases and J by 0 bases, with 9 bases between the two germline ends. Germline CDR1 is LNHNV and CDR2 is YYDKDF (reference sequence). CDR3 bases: TGTGCCACCAGCAGAGATTCGGGGTTTAGCAATCAGCCCCAGCATTTT. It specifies CATSRDSGFSNQPQHF.

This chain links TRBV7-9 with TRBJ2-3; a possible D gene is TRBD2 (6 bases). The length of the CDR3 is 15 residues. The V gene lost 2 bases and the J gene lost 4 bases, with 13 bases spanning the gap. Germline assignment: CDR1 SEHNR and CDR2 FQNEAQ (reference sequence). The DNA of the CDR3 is TGTGCCAGCAGCTTAAGCGTGGGAGGTTCAGATACGCAGTATTTT. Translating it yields CASSLSVGGSDTQYF.

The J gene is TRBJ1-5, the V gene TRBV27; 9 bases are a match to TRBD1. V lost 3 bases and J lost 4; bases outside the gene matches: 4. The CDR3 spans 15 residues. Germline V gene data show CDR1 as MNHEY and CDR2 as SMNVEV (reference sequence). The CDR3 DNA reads TGTGCCAGCAGTTTGGGACAGGGAAGGAATCAGCCCCAGCATTTT. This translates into CASSLGQGRNQPQHF.

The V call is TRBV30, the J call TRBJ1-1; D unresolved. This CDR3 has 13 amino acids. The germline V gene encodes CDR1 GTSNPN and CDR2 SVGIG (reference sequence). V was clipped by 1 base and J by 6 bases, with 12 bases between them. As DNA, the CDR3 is TGTGCCTGGAGTGCCACCGAGGGCGCTGAAGCTTTCTTT. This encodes CAWSATEGAEAFF.

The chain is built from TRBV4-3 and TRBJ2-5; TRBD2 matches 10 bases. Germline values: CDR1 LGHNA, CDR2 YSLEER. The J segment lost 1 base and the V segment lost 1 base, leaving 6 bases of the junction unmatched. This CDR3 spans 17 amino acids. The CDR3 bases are TGCGCCAGCAGCCAAGGGTTTAGACTAGCGGGCCAAGAGACCCAGTACTTC. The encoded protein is CASSQGFRLAGQETQYF.

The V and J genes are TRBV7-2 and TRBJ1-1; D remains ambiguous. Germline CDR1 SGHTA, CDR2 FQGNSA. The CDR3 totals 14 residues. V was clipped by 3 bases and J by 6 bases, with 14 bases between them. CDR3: CASSFRPLSAEAFF. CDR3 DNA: TGTGCCAGCAGCTTTCGTCCCCTAAGCGCTGAAGCTTTCTTT.

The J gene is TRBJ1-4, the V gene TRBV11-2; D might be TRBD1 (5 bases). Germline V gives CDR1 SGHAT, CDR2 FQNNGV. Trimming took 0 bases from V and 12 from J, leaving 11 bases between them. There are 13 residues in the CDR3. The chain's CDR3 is CASSLDLGGELFF. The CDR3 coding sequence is TGTGCCAGCAGCTTAGATCTCGGGGGGGAACTGTTTTTT.

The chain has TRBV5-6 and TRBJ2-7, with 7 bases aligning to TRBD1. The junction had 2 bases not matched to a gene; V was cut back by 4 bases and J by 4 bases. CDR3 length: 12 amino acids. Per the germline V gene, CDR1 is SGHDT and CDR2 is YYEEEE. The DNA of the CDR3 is TGTGCCAGCAGCAAGGGACAGTACGAGCAGTACTTC. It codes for CASSKGQYEQYF.

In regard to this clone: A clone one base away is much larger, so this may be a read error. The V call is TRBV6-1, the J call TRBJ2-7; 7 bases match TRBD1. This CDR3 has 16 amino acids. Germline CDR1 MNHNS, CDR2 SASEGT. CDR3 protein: CAGSEALTGLSYEQYF. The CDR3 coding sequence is TGTGCCGGCAGTGAAGCGTTGACAGGGCTATCCTACGAGCAGTACTTC.

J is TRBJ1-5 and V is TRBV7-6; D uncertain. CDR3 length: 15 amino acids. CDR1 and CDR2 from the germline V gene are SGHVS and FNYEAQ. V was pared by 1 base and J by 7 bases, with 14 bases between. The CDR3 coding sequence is TGTGCCAGCAGCTTAGATGGTCGAACGGGGCAGCCCCAGCATTTT. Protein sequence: CASSLDGRTGQPQHF.

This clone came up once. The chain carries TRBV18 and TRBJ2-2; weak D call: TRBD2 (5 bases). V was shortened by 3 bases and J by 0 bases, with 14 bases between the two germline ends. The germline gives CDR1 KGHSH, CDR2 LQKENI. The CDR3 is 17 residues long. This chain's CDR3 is CASSPVREQSNTGELFF. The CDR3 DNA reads TGTGCCAGCTCACCCGTGAGGGAGCAATCGAACACCGGGGAGCTGTTTTTT.

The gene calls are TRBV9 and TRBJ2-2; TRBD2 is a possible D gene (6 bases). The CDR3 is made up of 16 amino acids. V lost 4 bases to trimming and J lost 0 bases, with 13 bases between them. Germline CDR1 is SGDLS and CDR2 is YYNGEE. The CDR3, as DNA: TGTGCCAGCAGCCCAGGGCTAGCGCCGAACACCGGGGAGCTGTTTTTT. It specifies CASSPGLAPNTGELFF.